This TCR beta chain was identified during a study of blood T cell repertoires in COVID-19. Repertoires were generated with immunoSEQ multiplex PCR, while TCRdb's copy carries only in-frame clones and drops some. The data show hundreds of thousands of clones, around 85% seen once. Germline loops: CDR1 GTSNPN, CDR2 SVGIG (reference sequence). CDR3 length: 21 residues. After removal of 2 bases from V and 2 bases from J, the junction contained 25 bases not matched to a gene. Participants' reported clinical history set cohort assignment. The sequencing input was PBMCs or T cells enriched from blood (not recorded which). The chain is built from TRBV30 and TRBJ2-7; 9 bases match TRBD2. The receptor was isolated from a man in his forties or fifties who had recovered from COVID-19. The CDR3 nucleotides are TGTGCCTGGAGTCCCCCGGTCTCCCTAAAACGGCGGGAGGGACTTACCTACGAGCAGTACTTC. Translation: CAWSPPVSLKRREGLTYEQYF.